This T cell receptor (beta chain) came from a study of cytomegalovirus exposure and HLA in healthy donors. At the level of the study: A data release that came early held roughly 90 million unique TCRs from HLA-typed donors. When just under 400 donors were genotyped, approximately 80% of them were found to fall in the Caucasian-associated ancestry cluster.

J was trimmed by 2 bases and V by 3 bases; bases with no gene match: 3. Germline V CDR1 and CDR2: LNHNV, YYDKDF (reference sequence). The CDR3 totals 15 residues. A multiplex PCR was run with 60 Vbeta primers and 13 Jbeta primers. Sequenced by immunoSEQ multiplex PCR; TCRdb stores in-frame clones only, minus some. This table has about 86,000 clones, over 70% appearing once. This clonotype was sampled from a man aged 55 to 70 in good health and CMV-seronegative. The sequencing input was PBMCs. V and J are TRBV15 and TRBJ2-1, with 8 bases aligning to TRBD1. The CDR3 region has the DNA TGTGCCACCAGCAGGAGACAGGGGACCTACAATGAGCAGTTCTTC. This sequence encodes CATSRRQGTYNEQFF.